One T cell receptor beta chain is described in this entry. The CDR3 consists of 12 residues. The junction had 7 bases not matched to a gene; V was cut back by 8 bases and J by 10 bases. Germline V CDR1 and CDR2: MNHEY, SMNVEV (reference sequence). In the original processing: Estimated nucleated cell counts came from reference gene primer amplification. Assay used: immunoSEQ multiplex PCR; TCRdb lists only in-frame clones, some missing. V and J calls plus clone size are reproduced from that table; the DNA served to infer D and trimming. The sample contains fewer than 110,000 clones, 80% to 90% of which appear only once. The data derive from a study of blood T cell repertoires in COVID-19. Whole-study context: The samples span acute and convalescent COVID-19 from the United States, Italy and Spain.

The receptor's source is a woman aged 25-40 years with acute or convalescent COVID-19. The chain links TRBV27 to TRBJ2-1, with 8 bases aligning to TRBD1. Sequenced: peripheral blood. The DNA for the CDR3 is TGTGCCAGCTCGGACAGGGCGGGAGAGCAGTTCTTC. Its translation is CASSDRAGEQFF.